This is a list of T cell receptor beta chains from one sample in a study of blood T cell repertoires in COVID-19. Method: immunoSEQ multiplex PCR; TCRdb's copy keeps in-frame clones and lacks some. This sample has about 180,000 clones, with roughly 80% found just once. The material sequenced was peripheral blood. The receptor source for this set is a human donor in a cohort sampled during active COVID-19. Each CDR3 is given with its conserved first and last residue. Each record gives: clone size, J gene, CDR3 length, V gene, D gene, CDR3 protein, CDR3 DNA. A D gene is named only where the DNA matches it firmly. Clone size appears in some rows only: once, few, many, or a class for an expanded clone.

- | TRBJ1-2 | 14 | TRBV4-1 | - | CASSQEDRNYGYTF | TGCGCCAGCAGCCAGGAAGACAGGAACTATGGCTACACCTTC
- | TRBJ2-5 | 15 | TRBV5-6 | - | CASSEAERGGETQYF | TGTGCCAGCAGCGAGGCCGAGCGTGGTGGCGAGACCCAGTACTTC
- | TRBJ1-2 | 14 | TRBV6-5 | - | CASSYSFNSDGYTF | TGTGCCAGCAGTTACTCATTCAACTCTGATGGCTACACCTTC
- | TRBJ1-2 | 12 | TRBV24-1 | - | CPLGGITGGYTF | TGTCCACTTGGGGGGATAACGGGTGGCTACACCTTC
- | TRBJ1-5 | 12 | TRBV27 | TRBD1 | CASRTGDQPQHF | TGTGCCAGCAGGACAGGGGATCAGCCCCAGCATTTT
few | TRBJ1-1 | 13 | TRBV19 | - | CASSLLRGVEAFF | TGTGCCAGTAGTCTTCTTCGGGGGGTTGAAGCTTTCTTT
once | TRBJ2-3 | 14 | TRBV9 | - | CASNQAGSTDTQYF | TGTGCCAGCAACCAAGCGGGTAGCACAGATACGCAGTATTTT
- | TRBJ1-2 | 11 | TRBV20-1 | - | CSASLNYGYTF | TGCAGTGCTAGCCTAAACTATGGCTACACCTTC
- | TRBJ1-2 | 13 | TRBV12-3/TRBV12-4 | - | CASSFTGHYGYTF | TGTGCCAGCAGTTTCACAGGGCACTATGGCTACACCTTC
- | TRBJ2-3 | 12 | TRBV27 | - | CASSSQGDTQYF | TGTGCCAGCAGTAGCCAGGGAGATACGCAGTATTTT
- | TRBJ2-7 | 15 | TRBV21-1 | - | CASKRTSGGPYEQYF | TGTGCCAGCAAAAGGACTAGCGGGGGGCCCTACGAGCAGTACTTC
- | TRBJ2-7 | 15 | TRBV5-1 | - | CASSATGSPSYEQYF | TGCGCCAGCAGCGCTACAGGGAGCCCGTCCTACGAGCAGTACTTC
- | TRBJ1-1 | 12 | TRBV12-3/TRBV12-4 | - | CASTRTQGEAFF | TGTGCCAGCACCCGAACACAGGGTGAAGCTTTCTTT
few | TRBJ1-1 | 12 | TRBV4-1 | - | CASSQDQGPAFF | TGCGCCAGCAGCCAAGATCAGGGGCCAGCTTTCTTT